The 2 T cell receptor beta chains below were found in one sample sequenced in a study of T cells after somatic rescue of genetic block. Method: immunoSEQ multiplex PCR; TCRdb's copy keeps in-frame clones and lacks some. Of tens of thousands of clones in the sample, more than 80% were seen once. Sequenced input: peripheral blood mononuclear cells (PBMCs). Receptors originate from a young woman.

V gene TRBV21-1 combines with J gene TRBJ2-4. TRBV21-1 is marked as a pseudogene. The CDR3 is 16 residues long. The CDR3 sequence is CASSKGGGWTKNIQYF. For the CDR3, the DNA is TGTGCCAGCAGCAAGGGCGGTGGTTGGACCAAAAACATTCAGTACTTC.

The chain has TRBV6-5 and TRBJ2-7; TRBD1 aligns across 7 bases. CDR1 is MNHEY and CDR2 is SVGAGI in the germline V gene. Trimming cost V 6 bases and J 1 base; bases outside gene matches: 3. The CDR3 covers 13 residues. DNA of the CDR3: TGTGCCAGCAGCGACAGGGTATCCTACGAGCAGTACTTC. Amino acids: CASSDRVSYEQYF.